This entry describes one T cell receptor (beta chain). This clonotype was counted only a few times. Its antigen is unknown. Base qualities are missing; no much larger clone stands one base away. The record originates from a study of T cell repertoires in cytomegalovirus infection (dated by TCRdb to about 2019). As for the study more broadly: Because public TCR beta signatures pointed to carriage of CMV infection together with the matching HLA type, the HLA type of each donor mattered for the analysis.

Measured from the cysteine to the phenylalanine, the CDR3 is 17 residues long. The kept DNA is CDR3 alone, 51 bases in frame from the first base. The germline V gene (reference sequence) supplies CDR1 SEHNR and CDR2 FQNEAQ. V is pared back by 4 bases and J by 2 bases, with 18 bases lying between the germline termini. Overall study outcomes, separate from this receptor: The ex vivo response was dominated by HLA-C-restricted CMV-specific TCR beta clonotypes, and the single most frequent clonotype in two of eight donors was supplied by these HLA-C-restricted clonotypes. Cumulative frequency of public TCR beta family members discriminated carriers of CMV infection plus the relevant HLA type in this cohort and an independent approximately 370-donor cohort.

The sequencing machine was an Illumina HiSeq 1500. Clones were called with MiXCR by TCRdb after fastp trimmed the public reads at Q25, and only in-frame beta chains were retained. Merged by CDR3 protein, the rows form single entries marked with the most common genes and DNA. The sample yields around 260,000 distinct CDR3 sequences; roughly 24% were counted once. The ten largest account for approximately 15% of the sample. This sequence was found in a human donor in good health (CMV status not recorded). Some clones in this sample may be carry-over from other donors' samples. The material sequenced was PBMCs. The rearranged segments are TRBV7-9 and TRBJ1-5; TRBD1 is possibly the D segment (6 matching bases). The CDR3 amino acid sequence is: CASSSSRGQGGNQPQHF. The DNA sequence is as follows: TGTGCCAGCAGCTCCAGCCGGGGGCAGGGTGGCAATCAGCCCCAGCATTTT.